A selection of T cell receptor beta chains follows, all from one sample in a study of vaccination effects on CD4 cells after COVID-19. TCRdb's table, derived via immunoSEQ multiplex PCR, lists solely in-frame clones and lacks some. The sample records under 30,000 clones, roughly 68% being singletons. Their specific antigens are unknown. Material: CD4+ T cells from PBMCs cultured with HCoV-OC43 spike peptides, obtained after COVID-19 vaccination. These receptors came from a human donor who received a COVID-19 vaccine. Both conserved end residues are part of each CDR3. Each record gives: CDR3 protein, CDR3 DNA, J gene, V gene, CDR3 length, clone size, D gene. The D gene is left open where the match is weak. Clone size is not always given. Where it is, it says once, few, many or a class for expanded clones.

cdr3_aa: CASTGPGTPPGELFF; cdr3_nt: TGTGCCAGCACCGGACCCGGGACTCCTCCCGGGGAGCTGTTTTTT; j_call: TRBJ2-2; v_call: TRBV6-5; cdr3_length: 15; clone_size: NA; d_call: NA
cdr3_aa: CASSPRGAGASNEQFF; cdr3_nt: TGCGCCAGCAGCCCAAGGGGGGCGGGGGCCTCAAATGAGCAGTTCTTC; j_call: TRBJ2-1; v_call: TRBV5-1; cdr3_length: 16; clone_size: NA; d_call: NA
cdr3_aa: CASSARASFNYGYTF; cdr3_nt: TGTGCCAGTAGTGCCCGGGCCAGCTTTAACTATGGCTACACCTTC; j_call: TRBJ1-2; v_call: TRBV19; cdr3_length: 15; clone_size: NA; d_call: NA
cdr3_aa: CATSQDSLTGELFF; cdr3_nt: TGTGCCACCAGCCAGGACAGCCTCACCGGGGAGCTGTTTTTT; j_call: TRBJ2-2; v_call: TRBV24-1; cdr3_length: 14; clone_size: NA; d_call: NA
cdr3_aa: CATGLAGTDTQYF; cdr3_nt: TGTGCCACCGGATTAGCGGGCACAGATACGCAGTATTTT; j_call: TRBJ2-3; v_call: TRBV24-1; cdr3_length: 13; clone_size: few; d_call: NA
cdr3_aa: CASSRTLNTEAFF; cdr3_nt: TGTGCCAGCAGCCGAACACTTAACACTGAAGCTTTCTTT; j_call: TRBJ1-1; v_call: TRBV7-9; cdr3_length: 13; clone_size: few; d_call: NA
cdr3_aa: CASSYSGSTYEQYF; cdr3_nt: TGTGCCAGCAGTTACTCCGGGAGTACTTACGAGCAGTACTTC; j_call: TRBJ2-7; v_call: TRBV6-5; cdr3_length: 14; clone_size: NA; d_call: NA
cdr3_aa: CASSQGAGAVGQPQHF; cdr3_nt: TGTGCCAGCAGCCAAGGTGCAGGGGCGGTCGGTCAGCCCCAGCATTTT; j_call: TRBJ1-5; v_call: TRBV3-1/TRBV3-2; cdr3_length: 16; clone_size: few; d_call: NA
cdr3_aa: CASSQGGRGQTQYF; cdr3_nt: TGCGCCAGCAGCCAGGGTGGCAGGGGCCAGACCCAGTACTTC; j_call: TRBJ2-5; v_call: TRBV4-1; cdr3_length: 14; clone_size: NA; d_call: NA
cdr3_aa: CASSFPGQGSYNEQFF; cdr3_nt: TGTGCCAGCAGTTTCCCTGGACAGGGCTCCTACAATGAGCAGTTCTTC; j_call: TRBJ2-1; v_call: TRBV25-1; cdr3_length: 16; clone_size: NA; d_call: TRBD1
cdr3_aa: CATSRDSRGANGYTF; cdr3_nt: TGTGCCACCAGCAGAGATAGTCGGGGGGCGAATGGCTACACCTTC; j_call: TRBJ1-2; v_call: TRBV15; cdr3_length: 15; clone_size: NA; d_call: NA
cdr3_aa: CATSRASDWDQQFF; cdr3_nt: TGTGCCACCAGCAGGGCCAGCGACTGGGACCAGCAGTTCTTC; j_call: TRBJ2-1; v_call: TRBV15; cdr3_length: 14; clone_size: NA; d_call: NA
cdr3_aa: CSVGDLGFYEQYF; cdr3_nt: TGCAGCGTGGGGGATCTGGGCTTCTACGAGCAGTACTTC; j_call: TRBJ2-7; v_call: TRBV29-1; cdr3_length: 13; clone_size: NA; d_call: NA
cdr3_aa: CAMARAGDVYEQYF; cdr3_nt: TGTGCCATGGCTCGGGCGGGGGACGTCTACGAGCAGTACTTC; j_call: TRBJ2-7; v_call: TRBV10-3; cdr3_length: 14; clone_size: NA; d_call: TRBD2
cdr3_aa: CASSYSRQTYYGYTF; cdr3_nt: TGTGCCAGCAGTTACTCGCGGCAGACCTACTATGGCTACACCTTC; j_call: TRBJ1-2; v_call: TRBV6-5; cdr3_length: 15; clone_size: NA; d_call: NA
cdr3_aa: CASSEPTPPHEQYF; cdr3_nt: TGTGCCAGCAGTGAACCGACCCCCCCACACGAGCAGTACTTC; j_call: TRBJ2-7; v_call: TRBV25-1; cdr3_length: 14; clone_size: NA; d_call: NA
cdr3_aa: CASSQRGGGLTQYF; cdr3_nt: TGTGCCAGCAGTCAGCGGGGAGGGGGCCTTACGCAGTATTTT; j_call: TRBJ2-3; v_call: TRBV11-2; cdr3_length: 14; clone_size: few; d_call: NA
cdr3_aa: CATTNPWNNEQFF; cdr3_nt: TGTGCCACTACGAACCCTTGGAACAATGAGCAGTTCTTC; j_call: TRBJ2-1; v_call: TRBV6-5; cdr3_length: 13; clone_size: few; d_call: NA
cdr3_aa: CSAGDYPKQYF; cdr3_nt: TGCAGTGCTGGGGACTACCCCAAGCAGTACTTC; j_call: TRBJ2-7; v_call: TRBV20-1; cdr3_length: 11; clone_size: NA; d_call: TRBD2
cdr3_aa: CASSPPGDTQYF; cdr3_nt: TGTGCCAGCTCACCACCGGGGGATACGCAGTATTTT; j_call: TRBJ2-3; v_call: TRBV18; cdr3_length: 12; clone_size: NA; d_call: NA